These 7 T cell receptor beta chains share one sample of origin, sequenced in a study of CD8+ T cells in alopecia areata. Once RNA had been extracted, it was reverse transcribed into cDNA to act as the sequencing template. Some clones are missing from TCRdb's copy, which holds only in-frame ones; the method was immunoSEQ multiplex PCR. The top ten clones hold 17% of a sample with 70,000 or so clones, 60% of them seen once. Specimen: CD8+ T cells sorted from blood, collected at week 0. All receptors come from a human donor with alopecia areata.

This clone has just a few counts. The CDR3 DNA reads TGCAGCGTTTACATACAGGGGAACGAGCAGTACTTC. Translating it yields CSVYIQGNEQYF. The chain combines TRBV29-1 with TRBJ2-7; TRBD1 agrees at 7 bases. V was clipped by 5 bases and J by 5 bases; unmatched bases: 6. The CDR3 runs to 12 residues. The germline V gene encodes CDR1 SQVTM and CDR2 ANQGSEA.

The CDR3 region has the DNA TGCAGCGTAAGGACAGGGAGCTCCTACGAGCAGTACTTC. This gives the protein CSVRTGSSYEQYF. The V and J genes are TRBV29-1 and TRBJ2-7; TRBD1 agrees at 8 bases. V lost 6 bases and J lost 0; bases outside the gene matches: 4. Germline V gives CDR1 SQVTM, CDR2 ANQGSEA. The CDR3 covers 13 residues.

This clone has more than one count but fewer than ten. This chain connects TRBV4-1 to TRBJ2-6; D is possibly TRBD1 (6 bases). Trimming stripped 0 bases from V and 0 bases from J, with 9 bases between. Germline CDR1 is MGHRA and CDR2 is YSYEKL. The CDR3 loop spans 17 amino acids. In nucleotides, the CDR3 is TGCGCCAGCAGCCAAGATGGGGACAACTCTGGGGCCAACGTCCTGACTTTC. Translated: CASSQDGDNSGANVLTF.

The rearrangement links TRBV10-3 to TRBJ2-5; 7 bases line up with TRBD2. The CDR3 sequence is 12 residues long. V lost 6 bases and J lost 4; bases outside the gene matches: 2. CDR1 and CDR2 (germline): ENHRY, SYGVKD. The CDR3 bases are TGTGCCATCAGGACGGGGGGAGAGACCCAGTACTTC. The encoded protein is CAIRTGGETQYF.

This rearrangement joins TRBV19 to TRBJ2-7, with D possibly TRBD1 on 6 matching bases. Per germline, CDR1 LNHDA and CDR2 SQIVND (reference sequence). The CDR3 covers 13 residues. Trimming removed 9 bases at V and 2 bases at J, with 14 bases between. DNA for the CDR3: TGTGCCAGCCTTTGGACAGTTCCCTACGAGCAGTACTTC. Translated: CASLWTVPYEQYF.

The chain recombines TRBV7-8 with TRBJ2-1, with 8 bases identical to TRBD2. Germline CDR1 reads SGHVS; CDR2 reads FQNEAQ. V lost 7 bases and J lost 6; bases outside the gene matches: 11. The CDR3 sequence is 15 residues long. Here the CDR3 reads CASISGSLTTNEQFF. The CDR3 DNA sequence: TGTGCCAGCATAAGCGGGAGCCTTACGACCAATGAGCAGTTCTTC. Combining the CDR3 with reference TRBV7-8 and TRBJ2-1 gives the whole variable domain GAGVSQSPRYKVAKRGQDVALRCDPISGHVSLFWYQQALGQGPEFLTYFQNEAQLDKSGLPSDRFFAERPEGSVSTLKIQRTQQEDSAVYLCASISGSLTTNEQFFGPGTRLTVL.

The chain carries TRBV7-2 and TRBJ1-1, with 12 bases matching TRBD1. CDR1 and CDR2 (germline): SGHTA, FQGNSA. The CDR3 runs to 18 residues. The V and J ends lost 1 base and 0 bases, in that order; junction bases with no gene match: 6. CDR3 coding DNA: TGTGCCAGCAGCTTAGTTCCGGGACAGGGGGCTATGAACACTGAAGCTTTCTTT. Encoded protein: CASSLVPGQGAMNTEAFF.